This T cell receptor (beta chain) was retrieved from a study of cytotoxic CD8 clonotypes in ibrutinib-treated CLL. Assay used: immunoSEQ multiplex PCR; TCRdb lists only in-frame clones, some missing. The sample has tens of thousands of clones; roughly 45% are singletons. The ends were cut back, 3 bases at V and 3 bases at J, with 3 bases in the middle. The CDR3 consists of 12 residues. Looked up from germline, CDR1 is SEHNR and CDR2 is FQNEAQ (reference sequence). The source material was PBMCs, sampled before ibrutinib treatment. J is TRBJ1-5 and V is TRBV7-9; D is unresolved. The TCR comes from a human donor with chronic lymphocytic leukemia. The DNA for the CDR3 is TGTGCCAGCAGCTTTTCCAATCAGCCCCAGCATTTT. Its protein is CASSFSNQPQHF.